This TCR beta chain stems from a study of shared clonotypes between healthy human individuals. Overall study findings and caveats: Sorted-subset sequencing was shown by rarefaction to be incomplete despite large depth.

Trimming at V came to 6 bases and at J to 7 bases, leaving 5 bases not matched to a gene. This CDR3 spans 12 amino acids. CDR1 KGHSH and CDR2 LQKENI come from the germline V gene. As to this clone: What it binds is unknown. Other DNA sequences in this specimen translate into the identical CDR3.

Genomic DNA of every subset was divided equally among multiple immunoSEQ plates. In the original analysis: Filtering was not the same, since immunoSEQ gave junction-only sequences without quality scores. Sequencing used immunoSEQ multiplex PCR; TCRdb keeps in-frame clones, though not all of them. V and J calls and clone size are those listed in that table; D and trimming were worked out from the DNA. The sample holds around 2.1 million clones; approximately 96% are singletons and the top ten take around 0.13%. Sample: naive CD4+ T cells sorted from blood. Stated subset: CD45RA+ positively selected. The gene calls are TRBV18 and TRBJ1-2, with TRBD1 identical over 7 bases. This receptor was taken from a man between 18 and 35 years old in good health. The CDR3 spells CASSSDRAGYTF. CDR3 in DNA: TGTGCCAGCTCGTCTGACAGGGCTGGCTACACCTTC.